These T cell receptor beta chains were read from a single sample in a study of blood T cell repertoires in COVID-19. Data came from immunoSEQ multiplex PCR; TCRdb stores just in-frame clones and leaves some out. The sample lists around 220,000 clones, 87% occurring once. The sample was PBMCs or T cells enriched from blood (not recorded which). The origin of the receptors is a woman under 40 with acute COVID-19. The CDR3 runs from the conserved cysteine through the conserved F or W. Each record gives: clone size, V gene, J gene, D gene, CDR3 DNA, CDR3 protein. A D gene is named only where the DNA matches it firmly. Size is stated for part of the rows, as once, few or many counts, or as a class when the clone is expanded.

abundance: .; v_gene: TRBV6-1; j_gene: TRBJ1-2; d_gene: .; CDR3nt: TGTGCCAGCAGTGACGGACAGTATGGCTACACCTTC; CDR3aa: CASSDGQYGYTF
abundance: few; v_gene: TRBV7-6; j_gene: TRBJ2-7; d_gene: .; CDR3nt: TGTGCCAGCAGCTTTAGTGGGTTGCGGGGATCCGAGCAGTACTTC; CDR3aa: CASSFSGLRGSEQYF
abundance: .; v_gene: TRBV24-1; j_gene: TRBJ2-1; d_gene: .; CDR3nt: TGTGCCACCAGTGATGCCGAGGCGAGCTCCTACAATGAGCAGTTCTTC; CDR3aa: CATSDAEASSYNEQFF
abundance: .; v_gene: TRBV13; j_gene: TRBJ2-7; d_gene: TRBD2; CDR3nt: TGTGCCAGCAGCTCTACTAGCGGTAACTCCTACGAGCAGTACTTC; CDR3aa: CASSSTSGNSYEQYF
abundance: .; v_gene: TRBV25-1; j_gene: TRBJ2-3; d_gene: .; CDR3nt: TGTGCCAGCAGTCTGGCGGGAAAGGCAGATACGCAGTATTTT; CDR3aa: CASSLAGKADTQYF
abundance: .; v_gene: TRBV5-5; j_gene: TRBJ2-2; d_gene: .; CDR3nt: TGTGCCAGCAGCTCGACCGGGGAGTTTGCCGGGGAGCTGTTTTTT; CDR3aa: CASSSTGEFAGELFF
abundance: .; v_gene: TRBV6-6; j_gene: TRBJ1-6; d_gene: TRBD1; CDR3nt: TGTGCCAGCAAATACCACCGGGACAGGGTAAATTCACCCCTCCACTTT; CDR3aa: CASKYHRDRVNSPLHF
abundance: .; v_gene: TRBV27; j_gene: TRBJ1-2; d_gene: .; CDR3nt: TGTGCCAGCAGCCGGGTGGGGGGGGCTCTCTACTATGGCTACACCTTC; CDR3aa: CASSRVGGALYYGYTF
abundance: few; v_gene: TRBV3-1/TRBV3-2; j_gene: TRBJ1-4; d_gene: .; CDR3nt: TGTGCCAGCAGCACCCCGGGATTCAATGAAAAACTGTTTTTT; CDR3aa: CASSTPGFNEKLFF
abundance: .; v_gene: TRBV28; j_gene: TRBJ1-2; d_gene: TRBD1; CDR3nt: TGTGCCAGCAGTTTAGACAGGGGTTACTATGGCTACACCTTC; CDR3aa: CASSLDRGYYGYTF
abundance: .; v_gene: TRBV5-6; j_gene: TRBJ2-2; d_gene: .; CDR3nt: TGTGCCAGCAGCCCCGGAGGACGGACCGGGGAGCTGTTTTTT; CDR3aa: CASSPGGRTGELFF
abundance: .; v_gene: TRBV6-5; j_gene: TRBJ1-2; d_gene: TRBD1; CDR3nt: TGTGCCAGCAGTCCACGGACAGGGACCTATGGCTACACCTTC; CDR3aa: CASSPRTGTYGYTF
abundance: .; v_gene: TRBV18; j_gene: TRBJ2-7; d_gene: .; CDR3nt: TGTGCCAGCTCACCCCTCCCTAGTTGGTCGGGCGAGCAGTACTTC; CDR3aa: CASSPLPSWSGEQYF
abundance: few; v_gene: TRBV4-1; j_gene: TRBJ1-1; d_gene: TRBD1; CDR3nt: TGCGCCAGCAGCCAGGACAGGGGTTCGGTTAGGAACACTGAAGCTTTCTTT; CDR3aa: CASSQDRGSVRNTEAFF
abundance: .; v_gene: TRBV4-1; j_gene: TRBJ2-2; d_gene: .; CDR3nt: TGCGCCAGCAGCCTTGGAAGGACAGCCGGGGAGCTGTTTTTT; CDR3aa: CASSLGRTAGELFF
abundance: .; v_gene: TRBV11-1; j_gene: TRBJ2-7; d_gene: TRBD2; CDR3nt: TGTGCCAGCAGCCTAATAGCGGGAGGGTTGGACGAGCAGTACTTC; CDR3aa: CASSLIAGGLDEQYF
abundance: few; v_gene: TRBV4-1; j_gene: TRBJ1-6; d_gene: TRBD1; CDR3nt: TGCGCCAGCAGCCAGGAGGGACAGGGGGCCGGCTCACCCCTCCACTTT; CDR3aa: CASSQEGQGAGSPLHF
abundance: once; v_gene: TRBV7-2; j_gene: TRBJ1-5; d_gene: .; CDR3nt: TGTGCCAGCAGCCTTAGTTCAGCGGACAATCAGCCCCAGCATTTT; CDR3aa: CASSLSSADNQPQHF
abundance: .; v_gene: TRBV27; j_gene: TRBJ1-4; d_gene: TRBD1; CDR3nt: TGTGCCAGCAGAGCACCGGGACAGGGTGAAAAACTGTTTTTT; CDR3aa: CASRAPGQGEKLFF
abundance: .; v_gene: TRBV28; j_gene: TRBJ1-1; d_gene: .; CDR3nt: TGTGCCAGCAGTTTATCGGGGAGGTCGGCTTTCTTT; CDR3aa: CASSLSGRSAFF
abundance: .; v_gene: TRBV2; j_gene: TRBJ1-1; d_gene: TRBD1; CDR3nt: TGTGCCAGCAGTTCAGGGGGGAACACTGAAGCTTTCTTT; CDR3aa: CASSSGGNTEAFF
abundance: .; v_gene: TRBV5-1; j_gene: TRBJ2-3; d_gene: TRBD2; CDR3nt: TGCGCCAGCAGCTTGGCGGCGGGGGAGGTCGCAGATACGCAGTATTTT; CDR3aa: CASSLAAGEVADTQYF
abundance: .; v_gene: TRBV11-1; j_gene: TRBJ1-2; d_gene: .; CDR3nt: TGTGCCAGCAGCTCCGGTGGACAGCAACCGTATGGCTACACCTTC; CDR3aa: CASSSGGQQPYGYTF
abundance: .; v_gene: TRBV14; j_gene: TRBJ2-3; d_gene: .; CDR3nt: TGTGCCAGCAGCCAATCGATGGGGGGTTCGCAGTATTTT; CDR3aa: CASSQSMGGSQYF
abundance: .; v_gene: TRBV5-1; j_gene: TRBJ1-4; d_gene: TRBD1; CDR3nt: TGCGCCAGCAGCCCCGGGGACAGAAAAAATGAAAAACTGTTTTTT; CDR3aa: CASSPGDRKNEKLFF
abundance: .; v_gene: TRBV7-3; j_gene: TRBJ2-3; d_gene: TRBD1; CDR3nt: TGTGCCAGCAGCTTGCTAGGGACAGGGGGTAGCACAGATACGCAGTATTTT; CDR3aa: CASSLLGTGGSTDTQYF
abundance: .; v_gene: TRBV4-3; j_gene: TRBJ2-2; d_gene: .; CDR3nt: TGCGCCAGCAGCCAAGATAGTAGCGTTAACACCGGGGAGCTGTTTTTT; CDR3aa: CASSQDSSVNTGELFF
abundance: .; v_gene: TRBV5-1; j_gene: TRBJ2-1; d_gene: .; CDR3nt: TGCGCCAGCAGCTTGTACGCAGGGGCCATTCATAATGAGCAGTTCTTC; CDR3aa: CASSLYAGAIHNEQFF
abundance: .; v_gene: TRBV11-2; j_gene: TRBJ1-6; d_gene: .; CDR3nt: TGTGCCAGCAGCTTAGGAGGGCAGGGGAGACACTTT; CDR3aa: CASSLGGQGRHF
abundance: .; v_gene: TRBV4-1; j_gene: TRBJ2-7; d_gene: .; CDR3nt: TGCGCCAGCAGCCAAGGCTTGCAGGGCCCATACGAGCAGTACTTC; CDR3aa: CASSQGLQGPYEQYF
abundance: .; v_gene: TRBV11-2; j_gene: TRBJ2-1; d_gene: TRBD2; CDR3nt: TGTGCCAGCAGTCAGCGGGAGGATTCGGGGCTGGGCAATGAGCAGTTCTTC; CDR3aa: CASSQREDSGLGNEQFF
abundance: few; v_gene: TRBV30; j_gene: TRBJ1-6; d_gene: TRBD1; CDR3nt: TGTGCCTGGGGCCTAGGGACAGCTAGTAATTCACCCCTCCACTTT; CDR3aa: CAWGLGTASNSPLHF
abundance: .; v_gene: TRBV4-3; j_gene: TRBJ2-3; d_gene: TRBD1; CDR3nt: TGCGCCAGCAGCCGAGAATTCGGGACAGCTAGCACAGATACGCAGTATTTT; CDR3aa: CASSREFGTASTDTQYF